This T cell receptor (beta chain) stems from a study of early T cells in non-severe SARS-CoV-2 infection. Study-wide background: Chains stayed unpaired after sequencing of bulk RNA from unsorted whole blood.

Study conclusions and caveats: The matching step, a VDJdb search, favored anti-spike CD8 responses and missed private and CD4 specificities.

This clonotype has at least ten counts. No antigen is known for it. CDR3 length equals 13 residues. Trimming took off 2 bases at V and 0 bases at J, with 5 bases between the two ends. The TCR library protocol attached unique molecular identifiers to the individual cDNA molecules. TCRdb used MiXCR to reprocess the 5' RACE reads, holding one entry per CDR3 protein. Among some 54,000 distinct CDR3 sequences listed, 10% were seen once. The specimen was whole blood. This clonotype was sampled from an adult who was a healthcare worker with PCR-confirmed SARS-CoV-2 infection or an uninfected control (not recorded which). The V call is TRBV12-3 or TRBV12-4, the J call TRBJ2-7; D remains ambiguous. The CDR3 DNA reads as TGTGCCAGCAGTTTAAAGAGCTCCTACGAGCAGTACTTC. Translated, it gives CASSLKSSYEQYF.